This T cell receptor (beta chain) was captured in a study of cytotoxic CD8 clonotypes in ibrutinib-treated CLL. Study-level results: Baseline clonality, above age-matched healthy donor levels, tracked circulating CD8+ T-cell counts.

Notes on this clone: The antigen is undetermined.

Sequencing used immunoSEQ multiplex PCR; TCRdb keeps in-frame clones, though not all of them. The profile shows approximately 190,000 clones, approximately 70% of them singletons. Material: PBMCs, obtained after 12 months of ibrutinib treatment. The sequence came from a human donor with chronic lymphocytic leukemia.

CDR3 in DNA: TGTGCCAGCAGCTTGGGGGGGAAGGTCACCTTC. Protein product: CASSLGGKVTF. The chain combines TRBV5-6 with TRBJ1-2; D is perhaps TRBD1 (5 bases). Germline V CDR1 and CDR2: SGHDT, YYEEEE. V lost 0 bases and J 13 bases, leaving 10 bases between the germline ends. The length of the CDR3 is 11 residues.